This T cell receptor (beta chain) derives from a study of cytomegalovirus exposure and HLA in healthy donors. The germline V gene encodes CDR1 SGHDT and CDR2 YYEEEE. The CDR3 loop spans 12 amino acids. V was clipped by 3 bases and J by 8 bases, with 11 bases between them. PCR employed 60 Vbeta and 13 Jbeta primers. Assay used: immunoSEQ multiplex PCR; TCRdb lists only in-frame clones, some missing. The profile shows about 140,000 clones, 72% of them singletons. The sequencing input was PBMCs. The TCR sequence derives from a man aged 40-49 years in good health and CMV-seronegative. V gene TRBV5-6 combines with J gene TRBJ1-2, with D perhaps matching TRBD1 (5 bases). This CDR3 reads CASSWGWGGYTF. DNA for the CDR3: TGTGCCAGCAGCTGGGGCTGGGGCGGCTACACCTTC.